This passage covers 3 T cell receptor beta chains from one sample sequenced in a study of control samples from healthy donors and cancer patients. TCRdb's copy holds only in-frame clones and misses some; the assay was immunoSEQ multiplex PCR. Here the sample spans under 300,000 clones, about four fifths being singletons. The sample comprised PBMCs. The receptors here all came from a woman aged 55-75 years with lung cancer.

CDR3 nucleotide sequence: TGTGCCAGCAGTGAAACTAGCGGGAGCACAGATACGCAGTATTTT. As protein: CASSETSGSTDTQYF. This sequence joins TRBV2 and TRBJ2-3; 9 nucleotides line up with TRBD2. V lost 2 bases and J lost 0; bases outside the gene matches: 0. Germline V gene lookup returns CDR1 SNHLY and CDR2 FYNNEI. The CDR3 totals 15 residues.

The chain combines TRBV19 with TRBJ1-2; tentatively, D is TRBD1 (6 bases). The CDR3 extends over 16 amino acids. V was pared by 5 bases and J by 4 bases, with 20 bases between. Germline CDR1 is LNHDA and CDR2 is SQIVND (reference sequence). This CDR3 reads CASSSRSQGSSYGYTF. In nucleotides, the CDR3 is TGTGCCAGTAGTTCGAGATCACAGGGATCCAGCTATGGCTACACCTTC.

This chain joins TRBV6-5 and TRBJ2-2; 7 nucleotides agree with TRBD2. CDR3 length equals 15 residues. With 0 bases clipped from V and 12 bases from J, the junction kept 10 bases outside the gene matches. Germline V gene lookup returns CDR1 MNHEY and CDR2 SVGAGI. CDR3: CASSYSVTWGGKLFF. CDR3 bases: TGTGCCAGCAGTTACTCGGTGACGTGGGGGGGAAAGCTGTTTTTT.